Listed here are 2 T cell receptor beta chains from one sample, sequenced in a study of shared clonotypes between healthy human individuals. Cells designated naive CD8 were CD45RO-negative and were positively selected for CCR7, with terminally differentiated effector memory CD45RA+ cells excluded. The table came from immunoSEQ multiplex PCR; TCRdb's copy has only in-frame clones and leaves some out. Among roughly 600,000 clones, roughly 98% were seen once, and the ten largest hold 0.3%. The sample was naive CD8+ T cells sorted from blood. The source of these receptors is a man between 25 and 39 years old in good health.

The chain uses TRBV2 and TRBJ2-7; D remains ambiguous. V was clipped by 8 bases and J by 0 bases, with 14 bases between them. This CDR3 is 14 amino acids long. Germline V gene data show CDR1 as SNHLY and CDR2 as FYNNEI. Written as DNA, the CDR3 is TGTGCCAGCGTTGGACCTTCGAGCTCCTACGAGCAGTACTTC. Its translation is CASVGPSSSYEQYF.

The gene calls are TRBV2 and TRBJ2-3, with 7 bases aligning to TRBD2. Germline loops: CDR1 SNHLY, CDR2 FYNNEI. CDR3 size: 17 residues. Trimming cost V 5 bases and J 1 base; bases outside gene matches: 12. The CDR3 loop reads CASSTDTSVWGTDTQYF. The CDR3 DNA follows: TGTGCCAGCAGTACAGATACTAGCGTATGGGGCACAGATACGCAGTATTTT.